This T cell receptor beta chain derives from a study of CD8+ T cells in alopecia areata. Deletions cut 2 bases from V and 8 bases from J, with 12 bases between. This CDR3 is built from 13 residues. The germline V gene encodes CDR1 SGHTA and CDR2 FQGNSA. Extraction and reverse transcription of RNA yielded cDNA as the sequencing template. TCRdb keeps only in-frame clones here, not all; method: immunoSEQ multiplex PCR. The sample has some 170,000 clones, over 55% seen once; the top ten hold under 2%. This chain links TRBV7-2 with TRBJ1-2; D is uncertain. The TCR was taken from a human donor with alopecia areata. Sequencing used CD4+ T cells sorted from blood, obtained at week 0. The CDR3 sequence is CASSLNAVPGYTF. The CDR3 coding sequence is TGTGCCAGCAGCTTAAACGCCGTCCCCGGCTACACCTTC.